This T cell receptor beta chain was documented in a study of CD8 T cells in ankylosing spondylitis. This clonotype was counted a few times. Its antigen is undetermined. The study, taken as a whole, reports: It appeared that ankylosing spondylitis blood was characterized by a TCR beta motif of about eight highly homologous variants. Significantly higher representation of disease-linked clones was reported for matched ankylosing spondylitis synovial fluid. Peripheral blood held disease-linked clones only at relatively low frequency, and these were CD8+.

Library preparation for TCR beta used quantitative 5'-RACE with molecular barcodes. TCRdb re-derived calls from the 5' RACE reads in MiXCR, one entry per CDR3 protein. The sample records 250,000 or so distinct CDR3 sequences, over 15% being singletons. Trimming stripped 3 bases from V and 6 bases from J, with 11 bases between. Per the germline V gene, CDR1 is ENHRY and CDR2 is SYGVKD. This CDR3 is 14 amino acids long. Material for sequencing was blood, either unsorted or a sorted T cell fraction (not recorded which). The chain has TRBV10-3 and TRBJ2-2; D may be TRBD1 (6 bases). The clonotype originates from a male donor with ankylosing spondylitis or in good health (not recorded which). The CDR3 DNA reads as TGTGCCATCAGTGATAGGGGGAAGGCCGGGGAGCTGTTTTTT. Translated, it gives CAISDRGKAGELFF.